Listed below are T cell receptor beta chains from one sample, sequenced in a study of beta chain features in type 1 diabetes. Repertoires were generated with immunoSEQ multiplex PCR, while TCRdb's copy carries only in-frame clones and drops some. The sample records 900,000 or so clones, roughly 15% being singletons. Sequencing used naive CD4+ T cells from blood. The origin of the receptors is a young woman in good health. Each CDR3 is given with its conserved first and last residue. Fields, in order: D gene, J gene, clone size, V gene, CDR3 protein, CDR3 DNA. A D gene is named only where the DNA matches it firmly. Where a row states a size, it is once, few, many or the class of an expanded clone; other rows omit it.

- TRBJ2-1 few TRBV29-1 CSVVAVHSYNEQFF TGCAGCGTTGTGGCTGTGCACTCTTACAATGAGCAGTTCTTC
- TRBJ2-3 - TRBV11-2 CASGRGTDTQYF TGTGCCAGCGGTAGAGGCACAGATACGCAGTATTTT
TRBD2 TRBJ2-1 - TRBV7-3 CASSLTGLARGEQFF TGTGCCAGCAGCTTAACGGGACTAGCGAGGGGTGAGCAGTTCTTC
- TRBJ2-7 few TRBV18 CASSPTDYSYEQYF TGTGCCAGCTCACCAACAGATTACTCCTACGAGCAGTACTTC
- TRBJ2-7 - TRBV5-6 CASSATGLQYEQYF TGTGCCAGCAGCGCCACGGGGCTACAGTACGAGCAGTACTTC
- TRBJ2-1 few TRBV7-3 CASSLGAGIYNEQFF TGTGCCAGCAGCTTAGGCGCGGGTATCTACAATGAGCAGTTCTTC
TRBD2 TRBJ2-5 - TRBV18 CASSPSSGTETQYF TGTGCCAGCTCACCCTCAAGCGGGACTGAGACCCAGTACTTC
- TRBJ2-7 - TRBV7-2 CASSSLTGRYEQYF TGTGCCAGCAGCTCCCTGACAGGGAGGTACGAGCAGTACTTC
- TRBJ2-2 - TRBV7-6 CASSLRGVPNTGELFF TGTGCCAGCAGCTTAAGGGGGGTGCCGAACACCGGGGAGCTGTTTTTT
TRBD2 TRBJ2-1 few TRBV5-1 CASRKGLAGVNEQFF TGCGCCAGCAGGAAAGGACTAGCGGGAGTTAATGAGCAGTTCTTC
TRBD1 TRBJ2-4 many TRBV7-9 CASSLGQGNIQYF TGTGCCAGCAGCTTGGGACAGGGAAACATTCAGTACTTC
TRBD1 TRBJ1-2 few TRBV5-4 CATAEQGGLPYGYTF TGTGCCACAGCAGAACAGGGGGGGCTGCCTTATGGCTACACCTTC
TRBD2 TRBJ2-1 - TRBV19 CASSTNLGLAGYNEQFF TGTGCCAGTAGCACGAACCTGGGACTAGCGGGTTACAATGAGCAGTTCTTC
TRBD1 TRBJ2-3 few TRBV4-3 CASSQGPGQHTDTQYF TGCGCCAGCAGCCAGGGGCCGGGACAGCACACAGATACGCAGTATTTT
- TRBJ2-2 few TRBV6-1 CASSEEANTGELFF TGTGCCAGCAGTGAGGAGGCGAACACCGGGGAGCTGTTTTTT
- TRBJ2-1 - TRBV28 CASTFGGAANEQFF TGTGCCAGCACCTTTGGGGGAGCGGCGAATGAGCAGTTCTTC
TRBD2 TRBJ2-1 few TRBV4-2 CASSYRSTSGFTYNEQFF TGTGCCAGCAGCTATAGGTCAACTAGCGGGTTTACCTACAATGAGCAGTTCTTC
TRBD1 TRBJ2-1 few TRBV18 CASSPPRDRLELSLVAQFF TGTGCCAGCTCACCGCCCCGGGACAGACTCGAGCTAAGTCTGGTGGCACAGTTCTTC
- TRBJ1-1 few TRBV18 CASSPSTGPNTEAFF TGTGCCAGCTCACCCTCCACCGGGCCCAACACTGAAGCTTTCTTT
TRBD1 TRBJ2-7 few TRBV5-1 CASSLDRALYEQYF TGCGCCAGCAGCCTGGACAGGGCATTGTACGAGCAGTACTTC
- TRBJ2-2 - TRBV25-1 CASRVEYAGELFF TGTGCCAGCAGAGTAGAATATGCCGGGGAGCTGTTTTTT
TRBD2 TRBJ2-1 few TRBV18 CASSPPLAGVSSNEQFF TGTGCCAGCTCACCACCTTTAGCGGGAGTCTCCAGCAATGAGCAGTTCTTC
- TRBJ1-2 - TRBV29-1 CSVDSLYYGYTF TGCAGCGTTGACTCGTTGTACTATGGCTACACCTTC
- TRBJ1-4 - TRBV29-1 CSIRVNEKLFF TGCAGCATCAGGGTCAATGAAAAACTGTTTTTT
- TRBJ2-7 - TRBV29-1 CSVGPQGEYEQYF TGCAGCGTTGGTCCACAGGGTGAATACGAGCAGTACTTC
- TRBJ2-7 few TRBV7-3 CASSLAGAYEQYF TGTGCCAGCAGCTTAGCAGGGGCCTACGAGCAGTACTTC
- TRBJ2-5 few TRBV9 CASSVGGLAEETQYF TGTGCCAGCAGCGTAGGGGGGCTGGCGGAAGAGACCCAGTACTTC
TRBD1 TRBJ1-1 few TRBV5-6 CASSLRQGSEAFF TGTGCCAGCAGCCTACGACAGGGCTCTGAAGCTTTCTTT
- TRBJ2-1 - TRBV18 CASSPMETLYNEQFF TGTGCCAGCTCACCAATGGAGACACTTTACAATGAGCAGTTCTTC
TRBD2 TRBJ2-1 - TRBV2 CASSPGGPYNEQFF TGTGCCAGCAGTCCGGGAGGCCCATACAATGAGCAGTTCTTC
- TRBJ2-6 few TRBV5-1 CASTTNADSGANVLTF TGCGCCAGCACAACAAATGCCGACTCTGGGGCCAACGTCCTGACTTTC
- TRBJ2-7 few TRBV7-9 CASSPIRAEQYF TGTGCCAGCAGTCCGATCAGGGCCGAGCAGTACTTC
- TRBJ2-1 few TRBV15 CATSRDPSNSQFF TGTGCCACCAGCAGGGACCCATCTAATTCGCAGTTCTTC
- TRBJ2-5 - TRBV28 CASCAFLTETQYF TGTGCCAGCTGCGCCTTCCTTACGGAGACCCAGTACTTC
TRBD2 TRBJ2-3 - TRBV2 CASRAGGPDTQYF TGTGCCAGCAGAGCGGGAGGGCCAGATACGCAGTATTTT
- TRBJ2-2 - TRBV5-6 CASGSPGGWVLNTGELFF TGTGCCAGCGGCTCGCCAGGAGGGTGGGTTCTGAACACCGGGGAGCTGTTTTTT
TRBD2 TRBJ2-1 few TRBV7-9 CASSLGLGLVGNEQFF TGTGCCAGCAGCTTAGGCTTAGGACTAGTAGGCAATGAGCAGTTCTTC
TRBD1 TRBJ2-7 - TRBV18 CASSPMTGVGSYEQYF TGTGCCAGCTCACCGATGACAGGGGTCGGTTCCTACGAGCAGTACTTC
- TRBJ1-5 - TRBV7-2 CASSPSGGGQPQHF TGTGCCAGCAGCCCATCGGGGGGCGGTCAGCCCCAGCATTTT
TRBD2 TRBJ2-2 few TRBV9 CASSVGLVPGELFF TGTGCCAGCAGCGTCGGACTAGTGCCCGGGGAGCTGTTTTTT
TRBD1 TRBJ2-1 few TRBV7-9 CASTPGTGVYNEQFF TGTGCCAGCACCCCCGGGACAGGGGTGTACAATGAGCAGTTCTTC
- TRBJ2-7 - TRBV28 CASSLSGARYEQYF TGTGCCAGCAGTTTATCAGGGGCGCGGTACGAGCAGTACTTC
TRBD1 TRBJ1-2 - TRBV28 CASRQDRGLGGYTF TGTGCCAGCAGGCAGGACAGGGGATTAGGCGGCTACACCTTC
- TRBJ1-5 few TRBV2 CASSRGQGQPQHF TGTGCCAGCTCCCGGGGGCAGGGTCAGCCCCAGCATTTT
- TRBJ2-1 - TRBV2 CASSASTFYNEQFF TGTGCCAGCAGTGCTAGTACTTTCTACAATGAGCAGTTCTTC
- TRBJ2-7 - TRBV9 CASSVEPGLTTYEQYF TGTGCCAGCAGCGTAGAGCCGGGCCTAACCACCTACGAGCAGTACTTC
TRBD1 TRBJ1-5 few TRBV6-5 CASSSLTGWQPQHF TGTGCCAGCAGTTCATTGACAGGGTGGCAGCCCCAGCATTTT
- TRBJ2-2 few TRBV5-1 CASSLYTGELFF TGCGCCAGCAGCTTGTACACCGGGGAGCTGTTTTTT
- TRBJ2-3 - TRBV10-3 CAIAVTDTQYF TGTGCCATCGCGGTCACGGATACGCAGTATTTT
- TRBJ2-5 few TRBV7-3 CASSQAHGETQYF TGTGCCAGCAGTCAAGCCCATGGGGAGACCCAGTACTTC
- TRBJ1-4 - TRBV28 CASSPPPALNEKLFF TGTGCCAGCAGTCCCCCCCCCGCACTAAATGAAAAACTGTTTTTT
- TRBJ1-1 few TRBV10-3 CAISENSGRTEAFF TGTGCCATCAGTGAAAACAGCGGGAGAACTGAAGCTTTCTTT
TRBD2 TRBJ2-1 - TRBV5-1 CASSLRLAIYNEQFF TGCGCCAGCAGCCTCCGACTAGCTATATACAATGAGCAGTTCTTC
TRBD2 TRBJ2-1 few TRBV11-2 CASSFGTTRVDNEQFF TGTGCCAGCAGCTTCGGGACTACCAGAGTTGACAATGAGCAGTTCTTC
- TRBJ1-1 few TRBV14 CASSQALTAEAFF TGTGCCAGCAGCCAAGCGTTAACAGCTGAAGCTTTCTTT
- TRBJ1-4 - TRBV5-1 CASSLASQGEKLFF TGCGCCAGCAGCTTGGCAAGTCAAGGGGAAAAACTGTTTTTT
- TRBJ2-7 - TRBV23-1 CASSHPDHRASAYEQYF TGCGCCAGCAGTCATCCTGACCATAGGGCTAGCGCCTACGAGCAGTACTTC